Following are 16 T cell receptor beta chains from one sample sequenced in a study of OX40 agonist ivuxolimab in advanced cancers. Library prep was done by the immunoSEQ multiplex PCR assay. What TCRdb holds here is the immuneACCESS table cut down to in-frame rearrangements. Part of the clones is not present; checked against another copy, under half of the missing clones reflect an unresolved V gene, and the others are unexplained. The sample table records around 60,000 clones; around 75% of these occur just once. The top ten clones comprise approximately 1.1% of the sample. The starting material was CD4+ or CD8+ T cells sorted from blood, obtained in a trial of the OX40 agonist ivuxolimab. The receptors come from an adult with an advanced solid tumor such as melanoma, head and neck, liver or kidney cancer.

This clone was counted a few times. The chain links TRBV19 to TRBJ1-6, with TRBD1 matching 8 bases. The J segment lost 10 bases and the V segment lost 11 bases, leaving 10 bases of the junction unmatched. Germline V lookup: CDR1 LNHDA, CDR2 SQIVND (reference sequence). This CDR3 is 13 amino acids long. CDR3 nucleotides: TGTGCCTTGAAGGACAGGGTCGGATCACCCCTCCACTTT. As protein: CALKDRVGSPLHF.

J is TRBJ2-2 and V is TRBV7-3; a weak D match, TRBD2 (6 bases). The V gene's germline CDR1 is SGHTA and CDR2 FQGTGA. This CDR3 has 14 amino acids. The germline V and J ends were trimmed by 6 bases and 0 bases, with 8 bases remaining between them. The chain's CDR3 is CASRPGANTGELFF. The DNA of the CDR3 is TGTGCCAGCAGACCGGGGGCGAACACCGGGGAGCTGTTTTTT.

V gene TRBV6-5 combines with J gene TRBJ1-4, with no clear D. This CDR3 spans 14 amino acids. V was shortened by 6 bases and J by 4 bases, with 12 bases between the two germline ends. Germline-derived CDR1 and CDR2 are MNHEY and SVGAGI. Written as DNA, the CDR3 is TGTGCCAGCAGCCCCCGGAGGGTTAATGAAAAACTGTTTTTT. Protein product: CASSPRRVNEKLFF.

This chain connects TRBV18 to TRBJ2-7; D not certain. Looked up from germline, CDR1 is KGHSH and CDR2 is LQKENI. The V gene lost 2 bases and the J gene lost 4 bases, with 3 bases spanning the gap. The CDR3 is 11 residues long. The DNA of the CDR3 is TGTGCCAGCTCACCAAGGTACGAGCAGTACTTC. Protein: CASSPRYEQYF.

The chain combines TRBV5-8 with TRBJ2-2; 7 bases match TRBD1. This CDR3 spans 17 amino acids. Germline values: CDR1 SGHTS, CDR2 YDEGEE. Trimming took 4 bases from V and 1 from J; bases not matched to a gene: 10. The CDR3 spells CASSPSTGALNTGELFF. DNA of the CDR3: TGTGCCAGCAGCCCCTCCACAGGGGCGTTGAACACCGGGGAGCTGTTTTTT.

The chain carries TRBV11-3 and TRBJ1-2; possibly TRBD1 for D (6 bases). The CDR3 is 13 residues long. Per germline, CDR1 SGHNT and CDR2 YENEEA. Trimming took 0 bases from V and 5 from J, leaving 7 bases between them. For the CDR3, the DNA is TGTGCCAGCAGCTTAGATCAGGGGTATGGCTACACCTTC. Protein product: CASSLDQGYGYTF. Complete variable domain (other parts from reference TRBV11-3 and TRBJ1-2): EAGVVQSPRYKIIEKKQPVAFWCNPISGHNTLYWYLQNLGQGPELLIRYENEEAVDDSQLPKDRFSAERLKGVDSTLKIQPAELGDSAVYLCASSLDQGYGYTFGSGTRLTVV.

DNA for the CDR3: TGTGCCAGCAAAAAGTCCGGGACAGATTCGGGCAATGAGCAGTTCTTC. This codes for CASKKSGTDSGNEQFF. The chain uses TRBV18 and TRBJ2-1; 7 nucleotides match TRBD1. The J segment lost 6 bases and the V segment lost 8 bases, leaving 16 bases of the junction unmatched. In germline, CDR1 is KGHSH, CDR2 LQKENI. This CDR3 region has 16 residues.

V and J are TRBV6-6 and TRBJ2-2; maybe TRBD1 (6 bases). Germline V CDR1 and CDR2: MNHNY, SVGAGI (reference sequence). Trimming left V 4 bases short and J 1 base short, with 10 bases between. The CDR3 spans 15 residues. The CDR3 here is CASSWTERNTGELFF. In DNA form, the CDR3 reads TGTGCCAGCAGTTGGACAGAAAGGAACACCGGGGAGCTGTTTTTT.

CDR3 loop: CASSPIGQGSGNTIYF. DNA of the CDR3: TGCGCCAGCAGCCCGATCGGACAGGGCTCTGGAAACACCATATATTTT. The chain carries TRBV4-1 and TRBJ1-3, with TRBD1 identical over 8 bases. The CDR3 consists of 16 residues. CDR1 is MGHRA and CDR2 is YSYEKL in the germline V gene. V shed 4 bases, J shed 0 bases, and the junction held 5 bases outside the gene matches.

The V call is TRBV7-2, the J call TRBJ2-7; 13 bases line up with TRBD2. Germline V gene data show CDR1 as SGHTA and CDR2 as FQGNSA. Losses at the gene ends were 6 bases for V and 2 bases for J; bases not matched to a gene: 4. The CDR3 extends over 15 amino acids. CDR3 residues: CASSSGLAGAYEQYF. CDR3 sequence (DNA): TGTGCCAGCAGTAGTGGACTAGCGGGAGCCTACGAGCAGTACTTC.

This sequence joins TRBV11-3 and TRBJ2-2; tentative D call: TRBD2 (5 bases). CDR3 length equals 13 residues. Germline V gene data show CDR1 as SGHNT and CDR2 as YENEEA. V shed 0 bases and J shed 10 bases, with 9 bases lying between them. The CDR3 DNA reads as TGTGCCAGCAGCTTAGAAGTTAGCGAGGAGCTGTTTTTT. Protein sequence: CASSLEVSEELFF.

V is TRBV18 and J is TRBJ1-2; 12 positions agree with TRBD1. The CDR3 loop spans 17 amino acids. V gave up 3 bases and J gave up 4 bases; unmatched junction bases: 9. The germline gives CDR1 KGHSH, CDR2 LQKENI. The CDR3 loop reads CASSPGTGGEAGYGYTF. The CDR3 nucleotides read TGTGCCAGCTCACCCGGGACAGGGGGCGAGGCTGGCTATGGCTACACCTTC.

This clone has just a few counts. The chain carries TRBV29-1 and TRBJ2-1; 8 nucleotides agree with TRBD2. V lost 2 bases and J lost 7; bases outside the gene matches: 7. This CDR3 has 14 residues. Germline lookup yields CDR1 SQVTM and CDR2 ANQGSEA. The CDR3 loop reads CSVERRGVLNEQFF. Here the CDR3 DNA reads TGCAGCGTTGAAAGGCGGGGGGTTTTGAATGAGCAGTTCTTC.

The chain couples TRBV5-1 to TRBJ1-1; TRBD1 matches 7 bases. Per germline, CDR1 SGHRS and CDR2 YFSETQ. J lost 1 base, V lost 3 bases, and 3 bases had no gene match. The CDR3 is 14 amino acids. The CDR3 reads CASSYQGGNTEAFF. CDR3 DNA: TGCGCCAGCAGCTACCAGGGGGGGAACACTGAAGCTTTCTTT.

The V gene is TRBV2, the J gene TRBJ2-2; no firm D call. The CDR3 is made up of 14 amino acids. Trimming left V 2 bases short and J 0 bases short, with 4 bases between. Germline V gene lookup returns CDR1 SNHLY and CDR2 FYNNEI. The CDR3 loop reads CASSELPNTGELFF. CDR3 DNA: TGTGCCAGCAGTGAACTGCCGAACACCGGGGAGCTGTTTTTT.

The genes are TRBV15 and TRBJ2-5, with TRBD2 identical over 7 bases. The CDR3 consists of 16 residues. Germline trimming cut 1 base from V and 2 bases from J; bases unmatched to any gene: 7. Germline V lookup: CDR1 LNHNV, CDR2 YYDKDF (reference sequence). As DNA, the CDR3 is TGTGCCACCAGCAGAGGTACTAGCGATATACAAGAGACCCAGTACTTC. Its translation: CATSRGTSDIQETQYF.